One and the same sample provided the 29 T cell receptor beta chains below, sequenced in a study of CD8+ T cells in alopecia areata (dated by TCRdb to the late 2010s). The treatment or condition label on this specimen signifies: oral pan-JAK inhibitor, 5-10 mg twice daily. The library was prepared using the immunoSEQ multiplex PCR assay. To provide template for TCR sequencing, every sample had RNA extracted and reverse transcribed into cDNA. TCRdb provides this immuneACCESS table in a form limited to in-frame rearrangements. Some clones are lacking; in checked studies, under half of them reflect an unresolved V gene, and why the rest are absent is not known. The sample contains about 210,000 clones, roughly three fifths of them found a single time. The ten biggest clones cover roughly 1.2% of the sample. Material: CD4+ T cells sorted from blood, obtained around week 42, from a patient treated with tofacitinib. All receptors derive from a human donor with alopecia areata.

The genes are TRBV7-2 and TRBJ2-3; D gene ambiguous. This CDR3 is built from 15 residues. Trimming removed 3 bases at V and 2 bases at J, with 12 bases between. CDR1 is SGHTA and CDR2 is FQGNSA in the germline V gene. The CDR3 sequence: CASSFVLSVTDTQYF. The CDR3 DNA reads TGTGCCAGCAGCTTCGTCCTCTCTGTCACAGATACGCAGTATTTT.

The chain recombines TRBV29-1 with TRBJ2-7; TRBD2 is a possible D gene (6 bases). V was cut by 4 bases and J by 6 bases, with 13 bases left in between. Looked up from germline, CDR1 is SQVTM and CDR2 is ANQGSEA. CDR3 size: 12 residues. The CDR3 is CSVGGEVSEQYF. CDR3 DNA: TGCAGCGTTGGCGGGGAGGTGAGCGAGCAGTACTTC.

CDR3: CAWNGGRRTYEQYF. As DNA, the CDR3 is TGTGCCTGGAACGGCGGCAGGAGAACCTACGAGCAGTACTTC. This chain links TRBV30 with TRBJ2-7; D uncertain. There are 14 residues in the CDR3. Germline V gene sequence: CDR1 GTSNPN, CDR2 SVGIG (reference sequence). V lost 4 bases and J lost 2, with 15 bases in between.

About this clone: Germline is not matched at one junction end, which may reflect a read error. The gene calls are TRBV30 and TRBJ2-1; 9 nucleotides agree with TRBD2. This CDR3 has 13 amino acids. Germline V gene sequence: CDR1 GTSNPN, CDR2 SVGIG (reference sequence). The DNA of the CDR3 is TGTGCCGGGAGTGGCGGGGGGGCCCTGGAGCAGTTCTTC. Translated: CAGSGGGALEQFF.

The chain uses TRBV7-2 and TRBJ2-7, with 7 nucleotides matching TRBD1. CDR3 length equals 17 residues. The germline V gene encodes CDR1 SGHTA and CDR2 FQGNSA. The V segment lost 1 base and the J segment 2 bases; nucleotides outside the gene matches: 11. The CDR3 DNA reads TGTGCCAGCAGCTTAGTAGCGTCTGGGACAGCTACCTACGAGCAGTACTTC. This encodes CASSLVASGTATYEQYF.

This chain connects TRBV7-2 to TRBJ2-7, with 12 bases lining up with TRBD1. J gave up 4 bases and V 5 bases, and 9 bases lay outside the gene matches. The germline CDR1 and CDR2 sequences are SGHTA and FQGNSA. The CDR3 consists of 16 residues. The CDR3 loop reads CASSLWWGQGAYEQYF. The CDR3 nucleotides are TGTGCCAGCAGCCTATGGTGGGGACAGGGGGCTTACGAGCAGTACTTC.

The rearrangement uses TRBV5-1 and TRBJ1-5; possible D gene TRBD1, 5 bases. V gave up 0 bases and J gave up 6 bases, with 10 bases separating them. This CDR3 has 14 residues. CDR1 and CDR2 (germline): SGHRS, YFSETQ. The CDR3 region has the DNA TGCGCCAGCAGCTTGGGGGCAGGGACTCAGCCCCAGCATTTT. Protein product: CASSLGAGTQPQHF.

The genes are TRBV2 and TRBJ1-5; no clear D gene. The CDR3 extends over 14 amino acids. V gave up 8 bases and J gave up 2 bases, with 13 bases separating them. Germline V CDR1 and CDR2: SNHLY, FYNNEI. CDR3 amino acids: CASHSHSGNQPQHF. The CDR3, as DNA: TGTGCCAGCCACAGTCATTCGGGCAATCAGCCCCAGCATTTT.

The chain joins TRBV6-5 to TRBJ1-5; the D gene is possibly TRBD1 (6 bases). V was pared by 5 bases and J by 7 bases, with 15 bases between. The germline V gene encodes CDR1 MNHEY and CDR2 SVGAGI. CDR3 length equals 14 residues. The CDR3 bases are TGTGCCAGCAGTAACGGGGGGGCAGAACAGCCCCAGCATTTT. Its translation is CASSNGGAEQPQHF.

The CDR3 nucleotides are TGCGCCAGCGGAGCCGGGACAGGAGGGACAGATACGCAGTATTTT. Translation gives CASGAGTGGTDTQYF. The chain couples TRBV5-1 to TRBJ2-3, with 8 positions matching TRBD1. The V gene end was trimmed by 7 bases and the J gene end by 3 bases; junction bases not matched to a gene: 10. This CDR3 region has 15 residues. From germline, CDR1 is SGHRS and CDR2 YFSETQ.

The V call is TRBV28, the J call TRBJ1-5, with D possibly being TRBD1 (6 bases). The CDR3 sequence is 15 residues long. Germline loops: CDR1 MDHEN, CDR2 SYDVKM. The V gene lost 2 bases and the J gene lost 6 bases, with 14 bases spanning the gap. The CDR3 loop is CASSLTGSRSQPQHF. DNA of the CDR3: TGTGCCAGCAGTTTAACAGGGTCAAGGAGTCAGCCCCAGCATTTT.

For the CDR3, the DNA is TGTGCCACCAGCAGAGGGGACACCCCAAGGGACTACGAGCAGTACTTC. Translation gives CATSRGDTPRDYEQYF. The chain links TRBV15 to TRBJ2-7; tentative D call: TRBD1 (6 bases). CDR1 LNHNV and CDR2 YYDKDF come from the germline V gene (reference sequence). V lost 1 base and J lost 3, with 16 bases in between. The CDR3 is made up of 16 amino acids. The variable domain in full, with the rest retrieved from reference TRBV15 and TRBJ2-7, is DAMVIQNPRYQVTQFGKPVTLSCSQTLNHNVMYWYQQKSSQAPKLLFHYYDKDFNNEADTPDNFQSRRPNTSFCFLDIRSPGLGDTAMYLCATSRGDTPRDYEQYFGPGTRLTVT.

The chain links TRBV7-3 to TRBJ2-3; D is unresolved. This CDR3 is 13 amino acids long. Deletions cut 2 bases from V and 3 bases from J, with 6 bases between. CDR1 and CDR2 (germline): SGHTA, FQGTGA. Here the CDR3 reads CASSLDSTDTQYF. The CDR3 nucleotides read TGTGCCAGCAGCTTAGACTCGACAGATACGCAGTATTTT.

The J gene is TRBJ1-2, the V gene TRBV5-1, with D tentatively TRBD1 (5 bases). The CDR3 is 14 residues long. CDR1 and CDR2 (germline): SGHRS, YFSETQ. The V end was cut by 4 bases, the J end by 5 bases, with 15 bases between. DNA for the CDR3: TGCGCCAGCAGCCCAGAATCAGGGAGTTATGGCTACACCTTC. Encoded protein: CASSPESGSYGYTF.

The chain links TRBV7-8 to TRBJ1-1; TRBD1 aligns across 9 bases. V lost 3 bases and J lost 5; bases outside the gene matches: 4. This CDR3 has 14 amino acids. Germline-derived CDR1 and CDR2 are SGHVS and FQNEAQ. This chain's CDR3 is CASSFGTGRTEAFF. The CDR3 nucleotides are TGTGCCAGCAGCTTTGGGACAGGGAGGACTGAAGCTTTCTTT. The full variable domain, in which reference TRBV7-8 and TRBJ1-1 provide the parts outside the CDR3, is GAGVSQSPRYKVAKRGQDVALRCDPISGHVSLFWYQQALGQGPEFLTYFQNEAQLDKSGLPSDRFFAERPEGSVSTLKIQRTQQEDSAVYLCASSFGTGRTEAFFGQGTRLTVV.

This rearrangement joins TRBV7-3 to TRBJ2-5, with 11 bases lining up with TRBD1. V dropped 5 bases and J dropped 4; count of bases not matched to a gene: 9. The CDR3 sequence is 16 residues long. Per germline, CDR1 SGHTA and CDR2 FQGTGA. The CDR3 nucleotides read TGTGCCAGCAGCCCTGGGACAGGGGGAAGGGGAGAGACCCAGTACTTC. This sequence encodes CASSPGTGGRGETQYF.

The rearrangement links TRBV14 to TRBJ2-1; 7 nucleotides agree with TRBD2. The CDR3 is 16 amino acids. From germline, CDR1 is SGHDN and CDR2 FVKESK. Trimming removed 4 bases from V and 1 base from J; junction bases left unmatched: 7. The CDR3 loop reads CASSPRPGGSYNEQFF. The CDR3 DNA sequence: TGTGCCAGCAGCCCCAGACCGGGGGGTTCCTACAATGAGCAGTTCTTC.

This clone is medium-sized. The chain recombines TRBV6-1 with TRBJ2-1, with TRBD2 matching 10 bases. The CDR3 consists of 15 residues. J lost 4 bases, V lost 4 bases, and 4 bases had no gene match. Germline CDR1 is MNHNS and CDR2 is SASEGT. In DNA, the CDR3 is TGTGCCAGCAGTGCAAGCGGGGGGGGGTACAATGAGCAGTTCTTC. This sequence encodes CASSASGGGYNEQFF.

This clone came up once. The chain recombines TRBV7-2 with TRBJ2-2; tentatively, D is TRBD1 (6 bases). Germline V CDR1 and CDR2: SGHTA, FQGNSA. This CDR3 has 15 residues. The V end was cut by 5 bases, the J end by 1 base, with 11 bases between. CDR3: CASSLPQGNTGELFF. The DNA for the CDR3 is TGTGCCAGCAGCCTTCCACAGGGGAACACCGGGGAGCTGTTTTTT.

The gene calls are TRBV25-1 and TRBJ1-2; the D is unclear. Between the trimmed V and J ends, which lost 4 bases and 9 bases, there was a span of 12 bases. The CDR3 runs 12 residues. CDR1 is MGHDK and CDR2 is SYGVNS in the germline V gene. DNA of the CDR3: TGTGCCAGCAGTGGGCCTCAAGTTCGCTACACCTTC. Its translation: CASSGPQVRYTF.

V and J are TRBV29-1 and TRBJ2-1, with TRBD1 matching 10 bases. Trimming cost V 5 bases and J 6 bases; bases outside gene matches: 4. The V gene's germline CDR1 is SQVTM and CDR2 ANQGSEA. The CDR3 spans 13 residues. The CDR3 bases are TGCAGCGTTCCAAGGACAGGGGGCAATGAGCAGTTCTTC. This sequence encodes CSVPRTGGNEQFF.

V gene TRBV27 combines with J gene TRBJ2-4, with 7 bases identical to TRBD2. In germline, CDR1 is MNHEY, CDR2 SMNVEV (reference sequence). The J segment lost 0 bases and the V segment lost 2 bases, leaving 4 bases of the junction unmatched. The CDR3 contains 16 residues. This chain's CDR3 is CASSLAGEIAKNIQYF. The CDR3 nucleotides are TGTGCCAGCAGTTTAGCGGGGGAAATAGCCAAAAACATTCAGTACTTC.

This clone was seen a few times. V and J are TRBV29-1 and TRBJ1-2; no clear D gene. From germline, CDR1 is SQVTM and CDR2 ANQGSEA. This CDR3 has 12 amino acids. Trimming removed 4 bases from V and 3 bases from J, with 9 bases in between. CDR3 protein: CSVGEWDYGYTF. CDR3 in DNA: TGCAGCGTTGGGGAGTGGGACTATGGCTACACCTTC.

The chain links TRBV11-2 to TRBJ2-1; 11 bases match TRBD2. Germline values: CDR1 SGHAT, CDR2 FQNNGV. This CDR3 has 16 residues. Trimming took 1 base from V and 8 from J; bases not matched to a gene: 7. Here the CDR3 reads CASSLGASGGWDEQFF. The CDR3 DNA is TGTGCCAGCAGCTTAGGAGCTAGCGGGGGGTGGGATGAGCAGTTCTTC.

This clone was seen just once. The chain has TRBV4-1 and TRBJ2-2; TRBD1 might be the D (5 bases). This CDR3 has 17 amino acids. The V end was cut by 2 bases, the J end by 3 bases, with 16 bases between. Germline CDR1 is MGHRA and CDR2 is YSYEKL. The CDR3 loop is CASSQNPRQKHTGELFF. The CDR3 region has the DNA TGCGCCAGCAGCCAAAATCCCCGACAGAAACACACCGGGGAGCTGTTTTTT.

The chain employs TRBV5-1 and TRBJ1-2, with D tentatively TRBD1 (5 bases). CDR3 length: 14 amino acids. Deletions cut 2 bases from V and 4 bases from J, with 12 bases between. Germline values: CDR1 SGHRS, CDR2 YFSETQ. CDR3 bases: TGCGCCAGCAGCTTTACCGGGGCCTCCTATGGCTACACCTTC. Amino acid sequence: CASSFTGASYGYTF.

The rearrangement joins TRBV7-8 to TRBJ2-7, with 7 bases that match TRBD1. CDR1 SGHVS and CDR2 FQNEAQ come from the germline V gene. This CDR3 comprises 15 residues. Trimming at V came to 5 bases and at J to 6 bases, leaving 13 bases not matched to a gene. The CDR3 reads CASSPLRGRFVEQYF. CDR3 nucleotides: TGTGCCAGCAGCCCCCTGAGGGGGCGGTTTGTCGAGCAGTACTTC. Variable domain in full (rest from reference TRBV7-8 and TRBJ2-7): GAGVSQSPRYKVAKRGQDVALRCDPISGHVSLFWYQQALGQGPEFLTYFQNEAQLDKSGLPSDRFFAERPEGSVSTLKIQRTQQEDSAVYLCASSPLRGRFVEQYFGPGTRLTVT.

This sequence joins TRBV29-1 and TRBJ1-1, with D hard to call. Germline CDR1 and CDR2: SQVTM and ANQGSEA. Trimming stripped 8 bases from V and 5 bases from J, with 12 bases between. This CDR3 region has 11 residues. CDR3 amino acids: CSFNIVTEAFF. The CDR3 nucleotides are TGCAGCTTCAACATTGTTACTGAAGCTTTCTTT. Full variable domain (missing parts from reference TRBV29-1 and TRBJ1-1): SAVISQKPSRDICQRGTSLTIQCQVDSQVTMMFWYRQQPGQSLTLIATANQGSEATYESGFVIDKFPISRPNLTFSTLTVSNMSPEDSSIYLCSFNIVTEAFFGQGTRLTVV.

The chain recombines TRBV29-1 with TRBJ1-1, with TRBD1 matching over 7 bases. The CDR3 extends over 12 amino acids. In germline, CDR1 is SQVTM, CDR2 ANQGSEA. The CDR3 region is CSARRQGMAAFF. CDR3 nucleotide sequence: TGCAGTGCTAGGCGACAGGGAATGGCGGCTTTCTTT.